The clone carrying this T cell receptor beta chain was observed a few times. The antigen is unknown. This entry comes from a study of identical twins. Study-level findings and limits: Zero-insertion analyses might be partly confounded by invariant T cells like MAIT and iNKT.

Via MiXCR, TCRdb re-called the 5' RACE reads, giving one row per CDR3 protein. Of fewer than 800,000 distinct CDR3 sequences listed, roughly 7.2% are singletons. This CDR3 has 16 residues. Germline CDR1 and CDR2: SGHAT and FQNNGV. V was shortened by 0 bases and J by 0 bases, with 9 bases between the two germline ends. Separately, the same data were catalogued under a study of yellow fever vaccine responses in identical twins.

The sequenced sample was PBMCs. The TCR sequence derives from a woman aged 18-29 years in good health. The rearrangement links TRBV11-2 to TRBJ1-3; the D gene is possibly TRBD1 (6 bases). CDR3 sequence reads: CASSLEGHGSGNTIYF. The CDR3 nucleotides are TGTGCCAGCAGCTTAGAGGGACATGGCTCTGGAAACACCATATATTTT.